This TCR beta chain emerged from a study of vaccination and CD4 T cells after COVID-19. Study overall: For post-vaccine samples, collection took place a median roughly 72 days after dose two, ranging from 14 to 241. Researchers took samples from a few convalescent patients on day 14 and on days 161 to 241 after vaccination.

Once obtained from cultured CD4+ T cells, the DNA was sequenced using the Oncomine TCR Beta short-read assay. One entry per CDR3 protein, called by TCRdb with MiXCR from the PCR reads. This table has 20,000 to 30,000 distinct CDR3 sequences, around 30% appearing once. The time point denotes: late sampling 161 to 241 days after vaccination in a few convalescent patients. Treatment given: roughly 11-day PBMC culture with coronavirus spike peptide pools or control peptides (ViraFEST assay). CDR3 size: 10 residues. Germline assignment: CDR1 DFQATT and CDR2 SNEGSKA (reference sequence). This clonotype has only a few counts. The antigen remains unidentified.

The specimen was CD4+ T cells from blood, cultured in vitro, collected about 7 months after SARS-CoV-2 vaccination. The chain is built from TRBV20-1 and TRBJ1-3; D remains unclear. This TCR derives from a human donor who had recovered from COVID-19. The CDR3 spells CRQHGNTIYF. CDR3 nucleotides: TGCAGACAGCACGGAAACACCATATATTTT.